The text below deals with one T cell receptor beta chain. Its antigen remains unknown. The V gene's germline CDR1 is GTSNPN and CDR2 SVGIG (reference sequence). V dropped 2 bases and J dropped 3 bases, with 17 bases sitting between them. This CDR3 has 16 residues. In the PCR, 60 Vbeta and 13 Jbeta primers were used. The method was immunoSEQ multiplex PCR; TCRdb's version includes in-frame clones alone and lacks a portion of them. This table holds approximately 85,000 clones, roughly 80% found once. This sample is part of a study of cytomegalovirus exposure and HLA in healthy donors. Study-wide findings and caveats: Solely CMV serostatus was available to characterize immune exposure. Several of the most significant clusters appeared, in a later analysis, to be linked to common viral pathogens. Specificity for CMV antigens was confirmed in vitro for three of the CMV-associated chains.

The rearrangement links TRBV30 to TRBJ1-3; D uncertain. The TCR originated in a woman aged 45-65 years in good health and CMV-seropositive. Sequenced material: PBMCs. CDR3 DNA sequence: TGTGCCTGGAGTCTCTTTGGCGCCGGAGGTGGAAACACCATATATTTT. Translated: CAWSLFGAGGGNTIYF.